Each of the 21 T cell receptor beta chains below was sequenced from the same sample in a study of CD8 T cells in ankylosing spondylitis. From the 5' RACE reads, TCRdb called clonotypes with MiXCR, one entry per CDR3 protein. The data contain about 39,000 distinct CDR3 sequences, around a tenth of them singletons. The sequenced sample consisted of blood, either unsorted or a sorted T cell fraction (not recorded which). The receptors originated from a male donor with ankylosing spondylitis or in good health (not recorded which).

In this sample, this clonotype turned up many times. CDR3 residues: CASSRTWEPQHF. CDR3 in DNA: TGTGCCAGCAGTCGGACTTGGGAGCCCCAGCATTTT. The V and J genes are TRBV28 and TRBJ1-5; D unclear. The germline V and J ends were trimmed by 5 bases and 8 bases, with 10 bases remaining between them. The CDR3 consists of 12 residues. Germline V lookup: CDR1 MDHEN, CDR2 SYDVKM.

This clonotype was counted between two and nine times. The rearrangement uses TRBV7-8 and TRBJ2-1, with 8 nucleotides matching TRBD1. Germline loops: CDR1 SGHVS, CDR2 FQNEAQ. CDR3 length: 15 residues. V was pared by 5 bases and J by 1 base, with 4 bases of the junction left unmatched. The CDR3 bases are TGTGCCAGCAGCGAACAGGGGGGTTCCTACAATGAGCAGTTCTTC. Protein sequence: CASSEQGGSYNEQFF.

This clonotype was counted at least ten times. This rearrangement joins TRBV2 to TRBJ2-1; TRBD2 matches at 8 bases. V dropped 7 bases and J dropped 0; count of bases not matched to a gene: 5. The germline V gene encodes CDR1 SNHLY and CDR2 FYNNEI. This CDR3 is built from 15 residues. CDR3 sequence reads: CASTLSGSSYNEQFF. CDR3 DNA: TGTGCCAGCACCCTGAGCGGGAGCTCCTACAATGAGCAGTTCTTC. The full variable domain, with the rest looked up from reference TRBV2 and TRBJ2-1, is EPEVTQTPSHQVTQMGQEVILRCVPISNHLYFYWYRQILGQKVEFLVSFYNNEISEKSEIFDDQFSVERPDGSNFTLKIRSTKLEDSAMYFCASTLSGSSYNEQFFGPGTRLTVL.

This clonotype came up many times. The chain is built from TRBV10-3 and TRBJ2-2; no clear D gene. CDR1 and CDR2 (germline): ENHRY, SYGVKD. Deletions cut 2 bases from V and 13 bases from J, with 8 bases between. The CDR3 has 11 amino acids. The CDR3, as DNA: TGTGCCATCAGTGAGGGAATCGGGCTGTTTTTT. Translation: CAISEGIGLFF.

This clonotype was seen ten or more times. This chain joins TRBV20-1 and TRBJ2-3, with TRBD2 matching over 9 bases. The germline gives CDR1 DFQATT, CDR2 SNEGSKA (reference sequence). The CDR3 has 14 amino acids. V was clipped by 8 bases and J by 2 bases; unmatched bases: 8. The CDR3 is CSPIAGDTTDTQYF. The CDR3, as DNA: TGCAGTCCTATAGCGGGAGATACCACAGATACGCAGTATTTT.

This clonotype was counted at least ten times. V gene TRBV18 combines with J gene TRBJ2-5; D is uncertain. Germline lookup yields CDR1 KGHSH and CDR2 LQKENI. CDR3 size: 13 residues. The ends were cut back, 1 base at V and 1 base at J, with 4 bases in the middle. The CDR3 nucleotides are TGTGCCAGCTCACCACACCCCCAAGAGACCCAGTACTTC. As protein: CASSPHPQETQYF.

J is TRBJ2-5 and V is TRBV6-2 or TRBV6-3; possibly TRBD2 for D (6 bases). Germline CDR1 reads MNHEY; CDR2 reads SVGEGT. The V gene lost 7 bases and the J gene lost 1 base, with 16 bases spanning the gap. The CDR3 is made up of 15 amino acids. In DNA, the CDR3 is TGTGCCAGCAAGGGTTTCGGGAGCAGCCAAGAGACCCAGTACTTC. This sequence encodes CASKGFGSSQETQYF.

The J gene is TRBJ2-3, the V gene TRBV5-1, with D possibly TRBD1 on 6 matching bases. The CDR3 is 15 amino acids. Germline V gene sequence: CDR1 SGHRS, CDR2 YFSETQ. Trimming took off 0 bases at V and 6 bases at J, with 14 bases between the two ends. The CDR3 loop reads CASSLGTAARDTQYF. The CDR3 DNA follows: TGCGCCAGCAGCTTGGGGACAGCCGCACGGGATACGCAGTATTTT.

This clonotype was seen many times. J is TRBJ2-3 and V is TRBV29-1; TRBD2 aligns across 10 bases. This CDR3 region has 18 residues. Germline loops: CDR1 SQVTM, CDR2 ANQGSEA. With V trimmed by 7 bases and J by 3 bases, 19 bases remained unmatched. CDR3 sequence: CSALLYVEREGQTDTQYF. For the CDR3, the DNA is TGCAGCGCACTCCTCTATGTCGAGCGGGAGGGCCAGACAGATACGCAGTATTTT.

The rearrangement joins TRBV19 to TRBJ2-7; 7 bases match TRBD2. The CDR3 extends over 14 amino acids. Germline CDR1 and CDR2: LNHDA and SQIVND (reference sequence). Trimming cost V 5 bases and J 5 bases; bases outside gene matches: 9. In nucleotides, the CDR3 is TGTGCCAGTAGTGGTTCGGGAGGAGAACACGAGCAGTACTTC. Its translation: CASSGSGGEHEQYF.

This clonotype was counted many times. The chain couples TRBV5-1 to TRBJ2-1; possibly TRBD2 for D (6 bases). The CDR3 sequence is 14 residues long. Between the trimmed V and J ends, which lost 5 bases and 8 bases, there was a span of 17 bases. Germline V gene lookup returns CDR1 SGHRS and CDR2 YFSETQ. The DNA of the CDR3 is TGCGCCAGCAGGCCCCACTCGACTAGTCATGAGCAGTTCTTC. Translating it yields CASRPHSTSHEQFF.

The V call is TRBV20-1, the J call TRBJ1-1; TRBD1 might be the D (6 bases). There are 17 residues in the CDR3. Trimming took off 6 bases at V and 2 bases at J, with 25 bases between the two ends. The germline gives CDR1 DFQATT, CDR2 SNEGSKA (reference sequence). The CDR3 is CSATSPQVLGTNTEAFF. DNA for the CDR3: TGCAGTGCCACTAGTCCACAGGTCCTTGGGACAAACACTGAAGCTTTCTTT.

This clonotype has ten or more counts. J is TRBJ2-2 and V is TRBV11-1; D unresolved. The CDR3 is made up of 15 amino acids. Germline CDR1 is SGHAT and CDR2 is FQDESV (reference sequence). V was trimmed by 1 base and J by 1 base, leaving 7 bases between them. In nucleotides, the CDR3 is TGTGCCAGCAGCTTAGAGCCCGGGAACACCGGGGAGCTGTTTTTT. Protein product: CASSLEPGNTGELFF.

This clonotype has ten or more counts. This chain connects TRBV5-6 to TRBJ2-7; D unresolved. V dropped 4 bases and J dropped 1 base, with 9 bases sitting between them. The CDR3 covers 13 residues. CDR1 SGHDT and CDR2 YYEEEE come from the germline V gene. CDR3 region: CASSVPHSYEQYF. For the CDR3, the DNA is TGTGCCAGCAGCGTTCCCCATTCCTACGAGCAGTACTTC.

This clonotype was observed many times. This chain connects TRBV7-8 to TRBJ2-1; 7 bases are shared with TRBD1. Germline V gene lookup returns CDR1 SGHVS and CDR2 FQNEAQ. V shed 5 bases, J shed 0 bases, and the junction held 10 bases outside the gene matches. The CDR3 length is 17 residues. The CDR3 loop reads CASSPGTAPSSYNEQFF. CDR3 nucleotides: TGTGCCAGCAGCCCCGGGACAGCCCCTAGCTCCTACAATGAGCAGTTCTTC. Combining the CDR3 with reference TRBV7-8 and TRBJ2-1 gives the whole variable domain GAGVSQSPRYKVAKRGQDVALRCDPISGHVSLFWYQQALGQGPEFLTYFQNEAQLDKSGLPSDRFFAERPEGSVSTLKIQRTQQEDSAVYLCASSPGTAPSSYNEQFFGPGTRLTVL.

This clonotype showed up many times. The J gene is TRBJ2-2, the V gene TRBV6-1; 11 bases are shared with TRBD2. The germline V gene encodes CDR1 MNHNS and CDR2 SASEGT. The V segment lost 8 bases and the J segment 5 bases; nucleotides outside the gene matches: 13. This CDR3 spans 17 amino acids. DNA for the CDR3: TGTGCCAGCCACCTTGACTTAGCGGGAGGGTTGACCGGGGAGCTGTTTTTT. Translated, it gives CASHLDLAGGLTGELFF.

This clonotype was detected many times. The V call is TRBV6-1, the J call TRBJ2-1, with 8 nucleotides matching TRBD2. V shed 3 bases, J shed 15 bases, and the junction held 7 bases outside the gene matches. The germline V gene encodes CDR1 MNHNS and CDR2 SASEGT. The CDR3 contains 12 residues. The CDR3 region has the DNA TGTGCCAGCAGTGACGGGACTAGGAGGCCGTTCTTC. Translation gives CASSDGTRRPFF.

Many counts were recorded for this clonotype. The chain carries TRBV7-2 and TRBJ2-1; the D gene is possibly TRBD2 (5 bases). Germline V gene data show CDR1 as SGHTA and CDR2 as FQGNSA. V lost 2 bases and J lost 9, with 11 bases in between. The CDR3 length is 13 residues. CDR3 in amino acids: CASSLKVATEQFF. CDR3 coding DNA: TGTGCCAGCAGCTTAAAAGTAGCGACTGAGCAGTTCTTC.

This clonotype was counted ten times or more. The chain joins TRBV29-1 to TRBJ1-2; unclear D gene. Germline CDR1 is SQVTM and CDR2 is ANQGSEA. V was trimmed by 4 bases and J by 4 bases, leaving 19 bases between them. The CDR3 extends over 15 amino acids. CDR3 region: CSVAPGQVRSYGYTF. The DNA for the CDR3 is TGCAGCGTTGCCCCCGGGCAGGTTAGATCCTATGGCTACACCTTC.

There are many counts of this clonotype. This chain links TRBV12-3 or TRBV12-4 with TRBJ1-6; the D is unclear. Between the trimmed V and J ends, which lost 1 base and 0 bases, there was a span of 7 bases. The CDR3 is made up of 16 amino acids. The CDR3: CASSLGPVSYNSPLHF. The CDR3 DNA follows: TGTGCCAGCAGTTTAGGACCGGTCTCCTATAATTCACCCCTCCACTTT.

This clonotype was counted many times. The rearrangement joins TRBV5-6 to TRBJ2-7; either TRBD1 or TRBD2 may fit D (6 bases each). This CDR3 region has 15 residues. The germline V gene has CDR1 SGHDT and CDR2 YYEEEE. With 0 bases removed from V and 3 bases from J, the gap between germline ends came to 13 bases. CDR3 DNA: TGTGCCAGCAGCTTGGGGTTCGGGGGCAGCTACGAGCAGTACTTC. Its protein product is CASSLGFGGSYEQYF.